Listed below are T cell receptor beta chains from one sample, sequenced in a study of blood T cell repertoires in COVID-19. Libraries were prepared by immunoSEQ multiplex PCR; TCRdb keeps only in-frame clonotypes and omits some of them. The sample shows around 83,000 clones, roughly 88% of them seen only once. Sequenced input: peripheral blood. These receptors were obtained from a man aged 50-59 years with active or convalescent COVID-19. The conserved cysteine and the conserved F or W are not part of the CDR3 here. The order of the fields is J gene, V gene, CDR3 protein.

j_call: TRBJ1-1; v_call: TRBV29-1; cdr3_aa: SVTLGPRNTEAF
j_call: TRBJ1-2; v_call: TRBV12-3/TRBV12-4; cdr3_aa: ASSSGTVYGYT
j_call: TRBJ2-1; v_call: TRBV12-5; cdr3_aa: ASGLVSLLTDRGSYNEQF
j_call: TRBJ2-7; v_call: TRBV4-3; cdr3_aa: ASSQAAGTIYEQY
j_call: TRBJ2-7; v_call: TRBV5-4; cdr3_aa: ASSFSSLAGDEQY
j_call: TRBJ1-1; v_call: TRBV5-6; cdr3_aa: ASSFTETEAF
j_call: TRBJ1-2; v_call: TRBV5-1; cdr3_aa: ASSLSLNRGRNYGYT
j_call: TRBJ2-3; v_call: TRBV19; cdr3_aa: ASSSATLVHDTQY
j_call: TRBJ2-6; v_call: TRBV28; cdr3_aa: ASMSSGANVLT
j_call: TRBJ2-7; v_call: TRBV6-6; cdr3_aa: ASSYSEGPYEQY
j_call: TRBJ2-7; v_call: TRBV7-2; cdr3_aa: ASSLVGTSGGPSSYEQY
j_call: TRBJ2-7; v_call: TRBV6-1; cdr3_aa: ASSQQGFPYEQY
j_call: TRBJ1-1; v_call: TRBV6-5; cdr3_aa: ASRFPGQGWTEAF
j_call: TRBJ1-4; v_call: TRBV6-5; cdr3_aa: ASSRTGPTGELF
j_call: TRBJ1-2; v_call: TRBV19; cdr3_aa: ASSIAVPIDGYT
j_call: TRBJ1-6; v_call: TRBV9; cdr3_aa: ASSVAVADSPLH
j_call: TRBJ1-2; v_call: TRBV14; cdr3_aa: ASSQVRVPRTNYGYT
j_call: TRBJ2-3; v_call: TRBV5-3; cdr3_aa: ARSLVRGGGTDTQY
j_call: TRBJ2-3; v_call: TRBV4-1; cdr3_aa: ASSRTWTGQGADTQY
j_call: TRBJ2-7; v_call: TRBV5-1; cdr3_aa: ASSLEGTSGRAYEQY
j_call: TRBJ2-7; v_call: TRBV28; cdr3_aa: ASSGVGEATYEQY
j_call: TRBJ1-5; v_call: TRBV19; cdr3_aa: ASSLRQGRNQPQH
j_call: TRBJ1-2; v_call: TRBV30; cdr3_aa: AWTRGGIGYGYT
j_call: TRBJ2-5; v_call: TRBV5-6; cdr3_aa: ASSKDRYQETQY
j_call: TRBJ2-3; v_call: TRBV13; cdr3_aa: ASSLGSRSVGDTQY
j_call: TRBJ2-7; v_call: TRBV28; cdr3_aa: ASSPDGVDSNEQY
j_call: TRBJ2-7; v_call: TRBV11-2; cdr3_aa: ASSARTSGRDYEQY
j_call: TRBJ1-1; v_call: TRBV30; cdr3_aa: AWSATRVGAF
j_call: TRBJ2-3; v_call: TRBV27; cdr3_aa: ASSSGDTQY
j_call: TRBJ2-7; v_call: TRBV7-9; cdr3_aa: ASTTLDPRGRIGGGSYEQY
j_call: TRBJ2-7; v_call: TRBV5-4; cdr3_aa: ASSSLGEGAYEQY
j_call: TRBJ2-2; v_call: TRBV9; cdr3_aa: ASSVAGLGTGELF
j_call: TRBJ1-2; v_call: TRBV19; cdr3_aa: ASRRDRANYGYT
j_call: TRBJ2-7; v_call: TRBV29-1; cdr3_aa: SVEVQNRGSNYEQY
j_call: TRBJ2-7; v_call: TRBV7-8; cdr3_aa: ASSFGQRVTYEQY
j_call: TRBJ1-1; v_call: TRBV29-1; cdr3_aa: SVPWRGEATEAF
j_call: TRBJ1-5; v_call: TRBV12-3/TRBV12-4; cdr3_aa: ASSLYVRPQH
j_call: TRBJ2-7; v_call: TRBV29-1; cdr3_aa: SVVGRGYEQY
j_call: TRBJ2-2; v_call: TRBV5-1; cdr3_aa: ASSSPTSGRPTGELF
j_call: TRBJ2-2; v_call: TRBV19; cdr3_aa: ASSTLSNTGELF
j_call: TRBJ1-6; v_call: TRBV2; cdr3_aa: ASSEALLGTPLH
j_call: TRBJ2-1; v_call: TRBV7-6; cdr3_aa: ASSLASAGWGYNEQF
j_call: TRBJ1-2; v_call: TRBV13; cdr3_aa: ASSLQDRGYT
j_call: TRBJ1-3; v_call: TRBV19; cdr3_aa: ASSMAGNSGNTIY
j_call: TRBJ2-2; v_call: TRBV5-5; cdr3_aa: ASSLNWRTSGVTGELF
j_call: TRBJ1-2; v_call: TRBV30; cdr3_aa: AWSDGATLLSTYGYT
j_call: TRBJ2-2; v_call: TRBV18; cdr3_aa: ASSPPSGAGELF
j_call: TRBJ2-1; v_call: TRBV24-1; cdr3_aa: ATSDSIAGPTGNEQF
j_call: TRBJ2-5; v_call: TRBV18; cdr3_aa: ASSPVAETQY
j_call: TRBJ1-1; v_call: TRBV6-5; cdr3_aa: ASSSTGALGSEAF
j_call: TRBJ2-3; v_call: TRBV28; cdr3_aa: ASSFPSGRSTDTQY
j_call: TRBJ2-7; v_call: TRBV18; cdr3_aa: ASSTNQGAREQY
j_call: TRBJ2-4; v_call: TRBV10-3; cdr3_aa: AIGSPRGAKNIQY
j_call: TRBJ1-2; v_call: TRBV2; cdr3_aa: ASSEATGGMWGYT
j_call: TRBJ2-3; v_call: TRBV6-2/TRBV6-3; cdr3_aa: ASSSRAGRFSDTQY